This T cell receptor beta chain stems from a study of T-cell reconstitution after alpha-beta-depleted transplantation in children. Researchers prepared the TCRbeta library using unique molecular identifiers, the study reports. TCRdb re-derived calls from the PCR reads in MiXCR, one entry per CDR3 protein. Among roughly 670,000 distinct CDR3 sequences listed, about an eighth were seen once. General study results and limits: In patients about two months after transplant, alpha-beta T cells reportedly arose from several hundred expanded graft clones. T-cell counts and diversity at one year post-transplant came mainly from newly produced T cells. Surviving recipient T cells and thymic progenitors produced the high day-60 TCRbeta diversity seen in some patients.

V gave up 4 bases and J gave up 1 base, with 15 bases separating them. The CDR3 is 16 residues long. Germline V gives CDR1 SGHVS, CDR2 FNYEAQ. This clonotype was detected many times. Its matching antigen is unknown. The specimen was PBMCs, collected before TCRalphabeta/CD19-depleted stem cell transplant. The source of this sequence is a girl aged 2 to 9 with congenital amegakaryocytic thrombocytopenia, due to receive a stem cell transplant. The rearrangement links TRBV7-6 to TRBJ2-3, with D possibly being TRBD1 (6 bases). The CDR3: CASSSRTVRRTDTQYF. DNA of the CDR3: TGTGCCAGCAGCTCCCGGACAGTAAGGCGCACAGATACGCAGTATTTT.